This section outlines one TCR beta chain sequence together with its context. The data were obtained in a study of blood T cell repertoires in COVID-19. Study information: In each case, the material was cDNA or gDNA derived from T cells, B-cell-depleted T cells, or PBMCs.

V lost 5 bases to trimming and J lost 2 bases, with 15 bases between them. Per germline, CDR1 SGHTA and CDR2 FQGNSA. This CDR3 is 15 amino acids long. As processed by the authors: How many nucleated cells were present was estimated from reference gene primer amplification. Clones were read by immunoSEQ multiplex PCR, and TCRdb kept only the in-frame ones, dropping some. That table gives V, J and clone size, and the DNA gave D and trimming. The table records approximately 84,000 clones, almost 90% of them present only once. This sequence joins TRBV7-2 and TRBJ1-2, with D hard to call. The source is a human donor with active COVID-19. The donor label of this sample is uncertain. The sample comprised peripheral blood. CDR3 coding DNA: TGTGCCAGCAGCGAATCCGGTGCGGTGAACTATGGCTACACCTTC. It is translated as CASSESGAVNYGYTF.